Listed here are 31 T cell receptor beta chains from one sample, sequenced in a study of T cells in Graves' hyperthyroidism and ophthalmopathy. Amplification of TCR beta CDR3 regions used RNA as the template. The primer set for the first-round RT-PCR of the TCR CDR3 was HTBI. In TCRdb, the multiplex PCR reads were re-called with MiXCR into one record per CDR3 protein. The repertoire has over 500,000 distinct CDR3 sequences, roughly 15% of them found once; the top ten carry roughly 13%. The sample comprised blood. All receptors derive from a woman aged 40 to 50 with Graves' hyperthyroidism.

Here the CDR3 reads CASSTAGYSNQPQHF. In DNA, the CDR3 is TGTGCCAGTAGTACGGCCGGTTATAGCAATCAGCCCCAGCATTTT. The chain recombines TRBV19 with TRBJ1-5; D unresolved. The germline V gene has CDR1 LNHDA and CDR2 SQIVND (reference sequence). CDR3 size: 15 residues. The V end lost 4 bases, the J end lost 0 bases, and 10 bases lay between the germline ends.

This clonotype was detected many times. The V call is TRBV7-8, the J call TRBJ1-2; no firm D call. The germline V gene has CDR1 SGHVS and CDR2 FQNEAQ. The ends were cut back, 2 bases at V and 8 bases at J, with 12 bases in the middle. CDR3 length equals 13 residues. CDR3 in DNA: TGTGCCAGCAGCTTAAGGCGTGAATCCGGCTACACCTTC. Encoded protein: CASSLRRESGYTF.

This clonotype was detected ten times or more. The chain links TRBV13 to TRBJ1-1, with a tentative D call TRBD1 (5 bases). This CDR3 is 12 amino acids long. Germline lookup yields CDR1 PRHDT and CDR2 FYEKMQ (reference sequence). V was trimmed by 4 bases and J by 11 bases, leaving 14 bases between them. This CDR3 is CASSSNRQLAFF. DNA for the CDR3: TGTGCCAGCAGCTCTAACCGACAGTTGGCTTTCTTT.

This clonotype was observed many times. The chain has TRBV7-2 and TRBJ2-3; D may be TRBD1 (6 bases). The CDR3 length is 15 residues. With 3 bases removed from V and 5 bases from J, the gap between germline ends came to 15 bases. Looked up from germline, CDR1 is SGHTA and CDR2 is FQGNSA. The CDR3 is CASSLGQGSRDTQYF. In DNA, the CDR3 is TGTGCCAGCAGCTTGGGGCAGGGGAGTCGAGATACGCAGTATTTT.

This clonotype came up many times. This chain uses TRBV27 with TRBJ2-7; the D is unclear. Germline V CDR1 and CDR2: MNHEY, SMNVEV (reference sequence). Trimming took 5 bases from V and 0 from J, leaving 8 bases between them. The CDR3 sequence is 13 residues long. The CDR3 sequence: CASSKSPSYEQYF. CDR3 DNA: TGTGCCAGCAGTAAATCCCCCTCCTACGAGCAGTACTTC.

This clonotype was recorded many times. The chain employs TRBV28 and TRBJ2-5; 8 nucleotides line up with TRBD1. The CDR3 consists of 13 residues. The junction had 5 bases not matched to a gene; V was cut back by 6 bases and J by 5 bases. In germline, CDR1 is MDHEN, CDR2 SYDVKM. CDR3 sequence (DNA): TGTGCCAGCAGGTCAGGGGGCAGGGAGACCCAGTACTTC. Its translation is CASRSGGRETQYF. The whole variable domain, filled in from reference TRBV28 and TRBJ2-5, reads DVKVTQSSRYLVKRTGEKVFLECVQDMDHENMFWYRQDPGLGLRLIYFSYDVKMKEKGDIPEGYSVSREKKERFSLILESASTNQTSMYLCASRSGGRETQYFGPGTRLLVL.

This clonotype has a single count. The CDR3 region is CASSYNIADQETQYF. The CDR3, as DNA: TGTGCCAGCAGTTACAATATTGCAGACCAAGAGACCCAGTACTTC. The genes are TRBV6-2 or TRBV6-3 and TRBJ2-5, with D unresolved. Deletions cut 2 bases from V and 0 bases from J, with 10 bases between. Germline lookup yields CDR1 MNHEY and CDR2 SVGEGT. The CDR3 is made up of 15 amino acids.

The chain uses TRBV28 and TRBJ1-3; D may be TRBD1 (5 bases). CDR3 length: 16 residues. Trimming took 5 bases from V and 4 from J, leaving 18 bases between them. The germline V gene encodes CDR1 MDHEN and CDR2 SYDVKM. CDR3 residues: CASSPTGAGGGNTIYF. CDR3 nucleotide sequence: TGTGCCAGCAGTCCAACCGGGGCCGGGGGAGGAAACACCATATATTTT.

The chain combines TRBV29-1 with TRBJ2-2; D possibly corresponds to TRBD1 (6 bases). The length of the CDR3 is 15 residues. Germline V gene sequence: CDR1 SQVTM, CDR2 ANQGSEA. The V end lost 0 bases, the J end lost 4 bases, and 12 bases lay between the germline ends. CDR3 residues: CSVEDGGTGTGELFF. The CDR3, as DNA: TGCAGCGTTGAAGATGGGGGCACCGGCACCGGGGAGCTGTTTTTT.

In its sample, this clonotype was seen a few times. The chain couples TRBV10-1 to TRBJ2-1; TRBD2 matches at 8 bases. The CDR3 extends over 18 amino acids. After removal of 3 bases from V and 1 base from J, the junction contained 11 bases not matched to a gene. Germline CDR1 reads WNHNN; CDR2 reads SYGVQD (reference sequence). The CDR3 DNA reads TGCGCCAGCAGTGATATAAACGGGAGGGCCAAGTCCTACAATGAGCAGTTCTTC. As protein: CASSDINGRAKSYNEQFF.

The rearrangement joins TRBV24-1 to TRBJ1-6; no reliable D call. Trimming removed 7 bases at V and 8 bases at J, with 11 bases between. The CDR3 has 13 amino acids. The germline V gene encodes CDR1 KGHDR and CDR2 SFDVKD. The CDR3 spells CATSLENDSPLHF. CDR3 DNA: TGTGCCACCAGCCTTGAAAATGATTCACCCCTCCACTTT.

The chain links TRBV6-1 to TRBJ2-2, with D perhaps TRBD1 (5 bases). Germline CDR1 is MNHNS and CDR2 is SASEGT. Trimming took 8 bases from V and 3 from J, leaving 19 bases between them. The length of the CDR3 is 16 residues. CDR3 sequence reads: CASFDSAIGYTGELFF. The CDR3 region has the DNA TGTGCCAGCTTCGACAGCGCGATCGGATACACCGGGGAGCTGTTTTTT.

This clonotype appeared a few times. The rearrangement links TRBV6-5 to TRBJ1-1, with 10 bases identical to TRBD1. This CDR3 has 15 amino acids. Trimming removed 3 bases from V and 10 bases from J; junction bases left unmatched: 11. Germline-derived CDR1 and CDR2 are MNHEY and SVGAGI. CDR3 amino acids: CASSYGTGVLLSAFF. DNA for the CDR3: TGTGCCAGCAGTTATGGGACAGGGGTACTTCTATCAGCTTTCTTT.

The genes are TRBV6-2 or TRBV6-3 and TRBJ2-4, with D possibly being TRBD1 (6 bases). Germline values: CDR1 MNHEY, CDR2 SVGEGT. The CDR3 contains 16 residues. With 6 bases removed from V and 0 bases from J, the gap between germline ends came to 15 bases. This CDR3 is CASSYGQMIAKNIQYF. CDR3 DNA sequence: TGTGCCAGCAGCTATGGACAGATGATAGCCAAAAACATTCAGTACTTC.

This clonotype was seen many times. The chain carries TRBV2 and TRBJ1-1, with 8 bases matching TRBD1. Losses at the gene ends were 3 bases for V and 0 bases for J; bases not matched to a gene: 18. Germline CDR1 reads SNHLY; CDR2 reads FYNNEI. CDR3 length: 20 residues. CDR3 in amino acids: CASSEVDRVEFFPVNTEAFF. CDR3 DNA: TGTGCCAGCAGTGAGGTGGACAGGGTAGAGTTTTTTCCAGTGAACACTGAAGCTTTCTTT.

CDR3 coding DNA: TGTGCCAGTAGTATACAGGAATCCTCCTACAATGAGCAGTTCTTC. Its protein product is CASSIQESSYNEQFF. The V and J genes are TRBV19 and TRBJ2-1; no clear D gene. In germline, CDR1 is LNHDA, CDR2 SQIVND (reference sequence). This CDR3 region has 15 residues. Trimming cost V 2 bases and J 0 bases, with 8 bases left between them.

The CDR3 reads CASSQPGQGIGNEQFF. The CDR3 DNA reads as TGTGCCAGCAGCCAACCCGGACAGGGGATAGGCAATGAGCAGTTCTTC. The chain has TRBV14 and TRBJ2-1; 9 bases are a match to TRBD1. Unmatched junction bases numbered 8, after V lost 2 bases and J lost 6 bases. Germline lookup yields CDR1 SGHDN and CDR2 FVKESK. The CDR3 has 16 amino acids.

This clonotype was detected ten times or more. The gene calls are TRBV18 and TRBJ2-7; 7 bases match TRBD2. V shed 1 base and J 5 bases; nucleotides not matched to a gene: 5. The germline CDR1 and CDR2 sequences are KGHSH and LQKENI. This CDR3 spans 14 amino acids. The CDR3 region is CASSPREGGDEQYF. In DNA, the CDR3 is TGTGCCAGCTCACCACGAGAGGGAGGGGACGAGCAGTACTTC.

This clonotype appeared once. The J gene is TRBJ2-1, the V gene TRBV9; TRBD2 matches 15 bases. The CDR3 length is 17 residues. Per the germline V gene, CDR1 is SGDLS and CDR2 is YYNGEE. V lost 2 bases to trimming and J lost 5 bases; unmatched junction nucleotides: 5. The CDR3 DNA sequence: TGTGCCAGCAGCGTGGGACTAGCGGGAGGTCGGGACAATGAGCAGTTCTTC. Protein product: CASSVGLAGGRDNEQFF.

This rearrangement joins TRBV4-1 to TRBJ1-5; D is ambiguous. Germline assignment: CDR1 MGHRA and CDR2 YSYEKL. The V gene lost 2 bases and the J gene lost 5 bases, with 10 bases spanning the gap. The CDR3 spans 14 residues. CDR3 in amino acids: CASSQLGLDQPQHF. For the CDR3, the DNA is TGCGCCAGCAGCCAATTAGGGTTAGATCAGCCCCAGCATTTT.

This clonotype was seen ten or more times. The gene calls are TRBV7-2 and TRBJ2-3; TRBD2 matches at 9 bases. V shed 2 bases and J 4 bases; nucleotides not matched to a gene: 10. CDR3 length: 17 residues. Germline V CDR1 and CDR2: SGHTA, FQGNSA. CDR3 loop: CASSLWGGRGRADTQYF. The CDR3 DNA is TGTGCCAGCAGCTTATGGGGCGGGAGGGGGAGAGCAGATACGCAGTATTTT. Complete variable domain (other parts from reference TRBV7-2 and TRBJ2-3): GAGVSQSPSNKVTEKGKDVELRCDPISGHTALYWYRQSLGQGLEFLIYFQGNSAPDKSGLPSDRFSAERTGGSVSTLTIQRTQQEDSAVYLCASSLWGGRGRADTQYFGPGTRLTVL.

The chain recombines TRBV10-1 with TRBJ2-2; 9 nucleotides match TRBD2. Germline assignment: CDR1 WNHNN and CDR2 SYGVQD (reference sequence). The CDR3 contains 13 residues. The ends lost 6 bases at V and 7 bases at J; junction bases unmatched: 3. CDR3 region: CASRASGIGELFF. In DNA, the CDR3 is TGCGCCAGCAGAGCTAGCGGGATCGGGGAGCTGTTTTTT.

The chain links TRBV20-1 to TRBJ1-2; no clear D. CDR3 size: 14 residues. The germline CDR1 and CDR2 sequences are DFQATT and SNEGSKA (reference sequence). Trimming cost V 6 bases and J 1 base, with 15 bases left between them. The CDR3 is CSASTEGGNYGYTF. In DNA, the CDR3 is TGCAGTGCAAGTACGGAGGGCGGTAACTATGGCTACACCTTC.

In this sample, this clonotype turned up a few times. The chain links TRBV20-1 to TRBJ2-1, with D hard to call. The length of the CDR3 is 12 residues. The V end lost 0 bases, the J end lost 15 bases, and 15 bases lay between the germline ends. Looked up from germline, CDR1 is DFQATT and CDR2 is SNEGSKA (reference sequence). CDR3: CSAREMSLAPFF. The CDR3 bases are TGCAGTGCTAGAGAGATGTCTTTAGCTCCGTTCTTC.

This clonotype showed up just a few times. The chain uses TRBV3-1 and TRBJ1-2, with D unresolved. The germline CDR1 and CDR2 sequences are LGHDT and YNNKEL (reference sequence). Trimming shortened V by 4 bases and J by 2 bases, and 17 bases separated the two germline ends. The CDR3 extends over 16 amino acids. In DNA, the CDR3 is TGTGCCAGCAGCCCCGGGTCCATCTTTTTGAACTATGGCTACACCTTC. It translates to CASSPGSIFLNYGYTF.

This clonotype was picked up many times. CDR3 region: CASSFAESYEQYF. The DNA of the CDR3 is TGCGCCAGCAGCTTTGCAGAATCCTACGAGCAGTACTTC. The chain uses TRBV5-1 and TRBJ2-7; D is undetermined. CDR1 is SGHRS and CDR2 is YFSETQ in the germline V gene. The CDR3 loop spans 13 amino acids. Trimming removed 2 bases at V and 1 base at J, with 7 bases between.

This clonotype was seen many times. This chain connects TRBV13 to TRBJ1-1; 9 bases line up with TRBD1. The CDR3 runs 17 residues. V shed 2 bases and J 4 bases; nucleotides not matched to a gene: 11. Looked up from germline, CDR1 is PRHDT and CDR2 is FYEKMQ (reference sequence). The CDR3 loop reads CASSLSWTGALSTEAFF. CDR3 nucleotides: TGTGCCAGCAGCTTATCCTGGACAGGGGCCTTGAGCACTGAAGCTTTCTTT.

The chain is built from TRBV12-3 or TRBV12-4 and TRBJ1-6; 8 bases are shared with TRBD1. V dropped 6 bases and J dropped 8; count of bases not matched to a gene: 6. The CDR3 spans 14 residues. The CDR3 protein is CASRATGAHSPLHF. For the CDR3, the DNA is TGTGCCAGCAGAGCGACAGGGGCTCATTCACCCCTCCACTTT.

This clonotype has ten or more counts. The rearrangement uses TRBV30 and TRBJ1-1; no definite D call. Germline CDR1 is GTSNPN and CDR2 is SVGIG (reference sequence). V shed 0 bases and J shed 1 base, with 9 bases lying between them. This CDR3 spans 14 amino acids. The CDR3 here is CAWSVLQRNTEAFF. CDR3 coding DNA: TGTGCCTGGAGTGTACTGCAGAGGAACACTGAAGCTTTCTTT.

This clonotype was seen repeatedly, ten times or more. This rearrangement joins TRBV10-2 to TRBJ2-5; D gene uncertain. This CDR3 contains 13 residues. Between the trimmed V and J ends, which lost 3 bases and 5 bases, there was a span of 10 bases. Germline V gene sequence: CDR1 WSHSY, CDR2 SAAADI. The CDR3 sequence: CASSDVGWETQYF. The CDR3, as DNA: TGCGCCAGCAGTGATGTGGGTTGGGAGACCCAGTACTTC.

In DNA, the CDR3 is TGTGCCAGCAGCCAAGATCCGGAGGGGACAGATACGCAGTATTTT. This codes for CASSQDPEGTDTQYF. The rearrangement uses TRBV4-2 and TRBJ2-3, with D possibly matching TRBD2 (6 bases). From germline, CDR1 is LGHNA and CDR2 YNFKEQ. The CDR3 runs to 15 residues. Trimming cost V 0 bases and J 3 bases, with 10 bases left between them.